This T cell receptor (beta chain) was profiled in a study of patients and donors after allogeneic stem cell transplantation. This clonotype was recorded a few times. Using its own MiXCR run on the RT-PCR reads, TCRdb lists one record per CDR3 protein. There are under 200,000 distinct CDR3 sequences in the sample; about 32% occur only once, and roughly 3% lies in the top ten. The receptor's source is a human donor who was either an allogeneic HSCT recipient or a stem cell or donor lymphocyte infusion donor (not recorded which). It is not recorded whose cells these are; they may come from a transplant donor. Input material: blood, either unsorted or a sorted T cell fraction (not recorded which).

The CDR3 is CASSLYGAGSYSNQPQHF. The DNA for the CDR3 is TGTGCCAGCAGTTTATACGGGGCCGGGAGTTATAGCAATCAGCCCCAGCATTTT. The chain employs TRBV27 and TRBJ1-5; D is possibly TRBD1 (5 bases). CDR1 is MNHEY and CDR2 is SMNVEV in the germline V gene (reference sequence). Trimming pared 1 base from V and 0 bases from J, leaving 16 bases between. This CDR3 region has 18 residues.